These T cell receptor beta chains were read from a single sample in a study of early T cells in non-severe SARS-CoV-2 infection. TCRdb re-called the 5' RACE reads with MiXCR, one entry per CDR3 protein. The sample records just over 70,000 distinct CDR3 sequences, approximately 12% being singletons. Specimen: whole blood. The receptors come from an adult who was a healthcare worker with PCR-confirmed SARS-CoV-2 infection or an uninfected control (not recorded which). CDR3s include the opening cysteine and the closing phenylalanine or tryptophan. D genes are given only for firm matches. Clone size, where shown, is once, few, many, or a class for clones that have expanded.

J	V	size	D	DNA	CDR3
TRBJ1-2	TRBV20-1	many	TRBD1	TGCAGTGCTAGAGTGGGACAGAACTATGGCTACACCTTC	CSARVGQNYGYTF
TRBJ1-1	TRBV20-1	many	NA	TGCAGTGCTAGACAGGCTGGCTCCACTGAAGCTTTCTTT	CSARQAGSTEAFF
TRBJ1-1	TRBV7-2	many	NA	TGTGCCAGCAGCTTGGGGGGGGCCTTGAACACTGAAGCTTTCTTT	CASSLGGALNTEAFF
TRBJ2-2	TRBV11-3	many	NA	TGTGCCAGCAGTCGAAGGGCCGGGGAGCTGTTTTTT	CASSRRAGELFF
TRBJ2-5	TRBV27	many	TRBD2	TGTGCCAGCAGAAACGCGGGGGGCAACCAAGAGACCCAGTACTTC	CASRNAGGNQETQYF
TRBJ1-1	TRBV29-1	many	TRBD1	TGCAGTTCCTCCGGGACAGGGAAATCGAACACTGAAGCTTTCTTT	CSSSGTGKSNTEAFF
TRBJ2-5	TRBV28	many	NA	TGTGCCAGCAGTTTTGCTGACAGCCAAGAGACCCAGTACTTC	CASSFADSQETQYF
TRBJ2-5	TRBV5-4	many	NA	TGTGCCAGCAGCCCGAGGAGGGGGGGTGGAGAGACCCAGTACTTC	CASSPRRGGGETQYF
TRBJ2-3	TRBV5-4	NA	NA	TGTGCCAGCAGCTTGGACAGCGGGAGCACAGATACGCAGTATTTT	CASSLDSGSTDTQYF
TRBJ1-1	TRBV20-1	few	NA	TGCAGTGCTAGAGATCAGCCGGGCCGGAGTGAAGCTTTCTTT	CSARDQPGRSEAFF
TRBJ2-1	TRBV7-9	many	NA	TGTGCCAGCAGCTTGGCCCAGATGCACAATGAGCAGTTCTTC	CASSLAQMHNEQFF
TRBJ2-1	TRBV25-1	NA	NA	TGTGCCAGCAGTGCCGCCGGGCCCGACAATGAGCAGTTCTTC	CASSAAGPDNEQFF
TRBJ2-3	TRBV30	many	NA	TGTGCCTGGAGGGAAGATACGCAGTATTTT	CAWREDTQYF
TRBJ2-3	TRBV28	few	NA	TGTGCCAGCAGTCCCAGTATCACAGATACGCAGTATTTT	CASSPSITDTQYF
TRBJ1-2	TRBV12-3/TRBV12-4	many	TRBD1	TGTGCCAGCAGTTTGAGGACAGGGTACGGCTACACCTTC	CASSLRTGYGYTF
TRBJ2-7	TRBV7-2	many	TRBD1	TGTGCCAGCAGCCAAGACAGGGGGGCCTACGAGCAGTACTTC	CASSQDRGAYEQYF
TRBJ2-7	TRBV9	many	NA	TGTGCCAGCAGCGTAGACGGTAGCATCTACGAGCAGTACTTC	CASSVDGSIYEQYF
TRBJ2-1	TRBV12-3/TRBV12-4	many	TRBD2	TGTGCCAGCAGCTTTAGCGGGAGAGTTGAGCAGTTCTTC	CASSFSGRVEQFF
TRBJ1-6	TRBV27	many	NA	TGTGCCAGCAGTTTACGTGACTCTAATTCACCCCTCCACTTT	CASSLRDSNSPLHF
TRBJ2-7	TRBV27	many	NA	TGTGCCAGCAGTCCCTACCAGGACTCCCCCTACGAGCAGTACTTC	CASSPYQDSPYEQYF
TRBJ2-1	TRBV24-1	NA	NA	TGTGCCACCAGTGCTGGGGGAATGAACAATGAGCAGTTCTTC	CATSAGGMNNEQFF
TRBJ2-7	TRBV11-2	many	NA	TGTGCCAGCAGCCGCGCGGGCCCCAGCTCCTACGAGCAGTACTTC	CASSRAGPSSYEQYF
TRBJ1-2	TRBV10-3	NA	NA	TGTGCCACTCGAGGGGACTCTAACTATGGCTACACCTTC	CATRGDSNYGYTF
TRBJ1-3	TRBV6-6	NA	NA	TGTGCCAGCAGTTACGCAGACGTGGGGAACACCATATATTTT	CASSYADVGNTIYF
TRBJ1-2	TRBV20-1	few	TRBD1	TGCAGTGCTGGACAGGGGTCCTCCTATGGCTACACCTTC	CSAGQGSSYGYTF
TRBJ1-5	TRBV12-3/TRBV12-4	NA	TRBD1	TGTGCCAGCAGTCCAGGGGGCGCGGGGGAGCAGAAGCCCCAGCATTTT	CASSPGGAGEQKPQHF
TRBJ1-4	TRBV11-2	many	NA	TGTGCCAGCAGCTTAACCAGGGGTGAAAAACTGTTTTTT	CASSLTRGEKLFF
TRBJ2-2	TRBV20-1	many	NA	TGCAGTGCCCCAAACCCAAACACCGGGGAGCTGTTTTTT	CSAPNPNTGELFF
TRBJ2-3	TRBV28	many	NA	TGTGCCAGCAGCTTTGGAAATACGCAGTATTTT	CASSFGNTQYF
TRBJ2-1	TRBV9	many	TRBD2	TGTGCCAGCAGCCCCGGACTAGCGGGAGTCCGAAATGAGCAGTTCTTC	CASSPGLAGVRNEQFF
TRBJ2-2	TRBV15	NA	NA	TGTGCCACCAGCACATACAGGGAGAACACCGGGGAGCTGTTTTTT	CATSTYRENTGELFF
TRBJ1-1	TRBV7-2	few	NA	TGTGCCAGCAGCTTAGCATCAGTCGCTCAGACTGAAGCTTTCTTT	CASSLASVAQTEAFF
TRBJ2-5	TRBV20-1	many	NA	TGCAGTGCTAGTGCGGGCCCCCAAGAGACCCAGTACTTC	CSASAGPQETQYF
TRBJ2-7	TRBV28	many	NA	TGTGCCAGCAGTTTACGGGGGCACTCCTACGAGCAGTACTTC	CASSLRGHSYEQYF
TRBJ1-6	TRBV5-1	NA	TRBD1	TGCGCCAGCAGCTATGATACAGGGGGATCACCCCTCCACTTT	CASSYDTGGSPLHF
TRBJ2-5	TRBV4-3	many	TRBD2	TGCGCCAGCAGCCAAGATCGCCTAGCGGGAGGGAAACGCGAGACCCAGTACTTC	CASSQDRLAGGKRETQYF
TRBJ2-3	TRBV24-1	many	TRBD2	TGTGCCACCAGTGACCCTAGCGGGAGTCGAACAGATACGCAGTATTTT	CATSDPSGSRTDTQYF
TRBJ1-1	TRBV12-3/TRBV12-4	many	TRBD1	TGTGCCAGCAGTCTAGGGGACAGTCGGACTGAAGCTTTCTTT	CASSLGDSRTEAFF
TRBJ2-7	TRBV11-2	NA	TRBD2	TGTGCCAGCAGCGGGGCCGGGACTAGCGGGAGTCGGCAGTACTTC	CASSGAGTSGSRQYF
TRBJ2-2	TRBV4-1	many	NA	TGCGCCAGCAGCCAAGAGTACTCCGGGGAGCTGTTTTTT	CASSQEYSGELFF
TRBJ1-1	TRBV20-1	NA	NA	TGCAGTGCTAGTCGATCAACCGGGAACACTGAAGCTTTCTTT	CSASRSTGNTEAFF
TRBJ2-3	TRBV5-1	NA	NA	TGCGCCAGCACCGAGCTTGTGGACCAACTCCTAGATACGCAGTATTTT	CASTELVDQLLDTQYF
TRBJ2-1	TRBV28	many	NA	TGTGCCAGCAGTTCCGCCGGTATGAGGGGTGAGCAGTTCTTC	CASSSAGMRGEQFF
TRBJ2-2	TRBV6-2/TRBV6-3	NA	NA	TGTGCCAGCAGTGCCCTAGGTGTCTCGAACACCGGGGAGCTGTTTTTT	CASSALGVSNTGELFF
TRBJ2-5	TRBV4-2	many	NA	TGTGCCAGCAGCCCTCCAAGGTTCAGGGGCCAAGAGACCCAGTACTTC	CASSPPRFRGQETQYF
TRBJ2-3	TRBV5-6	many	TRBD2	TGTGCCAGCAGCCTACGGACTAGCGGAAGCACAGATACGCAGTATTTT	CASSLRTSGSTDTQYF
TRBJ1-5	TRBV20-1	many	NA	TGCAGTGCTAGAGATTGGCAGGGTGAAAGCAATCAGCCCCAGCATTTT	CSARDWQGESNQPQHF
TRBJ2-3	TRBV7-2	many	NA	TGTGCCAGCAGCCTTGCGAGGGGCACAGATACGCAGTATTTT	CASSLARGTDTQYF
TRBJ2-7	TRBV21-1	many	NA	TGTGCCAGCAGAAAAGACAGGGTCGAGCAGTACTTC	CASRKDRVEQYF
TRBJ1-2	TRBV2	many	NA	TGTGCCAGCAGTGAAATGGGTGGCTACACCTTC	CASSEMGGYTF
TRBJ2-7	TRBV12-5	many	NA	TGTGCTAGTGGTTTGGTACGGGACTTTGCGTTCCCCTACGAGCAGTACTTC	CASGLVRDFAFPYEQYF
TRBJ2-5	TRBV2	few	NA	TGTGCCAGCAGTGGGGACGGGGCCCAGTACTTC	CASSGDGAQYF
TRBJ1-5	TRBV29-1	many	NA	TGCAGCGCCCGGATAGCACGGGAAGACAATCAGCCCCAGCATTTT	CSARIAREDNQPQHF
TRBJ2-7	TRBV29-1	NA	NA	TGCAGCGTTGTAAGGGGAGCCGAGCAGTACTTC	CSVVRGAEQYF
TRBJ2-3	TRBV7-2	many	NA	TGTGCCAGTACACTGTGGGGAGGCAGGACAGATACGCAGTATTTT	CASTLWGGRTDTQYF
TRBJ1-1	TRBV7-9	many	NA	TGTGCCAGCAGCTCAGGGTTCACTGAAGCTTTCTTT	CASSSGFTEAFF
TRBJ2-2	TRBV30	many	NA	TGTGCCTGGAGTGCAGAAGACGGGAACACCGGGGAGCTGTTTTTT	CAWSAEDGNTGELFF
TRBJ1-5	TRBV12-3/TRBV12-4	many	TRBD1	TGTGCCAGCAGTTTTTTGGGACAGGGTTTTCAGCCCCAGCATTTT	CASSFLGQGFQPQHF